This TCR beta chain was captured in a study of blood T cell repertoires in COVID-19. For the study at large: Samples representing acute and convalescent COVID-19 were sourced from the United States, Italy and Spain. T cells, B-cell-depleted T cells, or PBMCs supplied cDNA or gDNA.

The V gene's germline CDR1 is SGHKS and CDR2 YYEKEE (reference sequence). The CDR3 sequence is 16 residues long. V lost 0 bases to trimming and J lost 5 bases, with 18 bases between them. Seattle cases were enrolled at active infection and followed longitudinally. This clone was seen only a few times. As handled by the study authors: Reference gene primer amplification gave estimated nucleated cell counts. Data came from immunoSEQ multiplex PCR; TCRdb stores just in-frame clones and leaves some out. The DNA gave D and trimming, while V, J and clone size come from that table. The sample shows about 190,000 clones, roughly 87% of them seen only once.

The receptor's source is a woman between 55 and 75 years old with COVID-19, enrolled during active disease. Sequencing was carried out using peripheral blood. The chain couples TRBV5-5 to TRBJ2-7; D may be TRBD1 (6 bases). This CDR3 reads CASSLGAGGPLHEQYV. The CDR3 coding sequence is TGTGCCAGCAGCTTGGGAGCTGGGGGCCCTCTACACGAGCAGTACGTC.